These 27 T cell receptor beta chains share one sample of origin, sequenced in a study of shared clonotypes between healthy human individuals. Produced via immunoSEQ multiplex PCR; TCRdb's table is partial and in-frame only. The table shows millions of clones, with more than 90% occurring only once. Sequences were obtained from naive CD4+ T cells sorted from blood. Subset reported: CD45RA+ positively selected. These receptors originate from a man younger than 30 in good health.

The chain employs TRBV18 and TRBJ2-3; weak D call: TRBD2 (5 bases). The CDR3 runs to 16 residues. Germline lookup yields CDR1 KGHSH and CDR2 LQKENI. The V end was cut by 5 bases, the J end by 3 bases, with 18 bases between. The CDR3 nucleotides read TGTGCCAGCTCAATTTATCCGGGAATTGCAACAGATACGCAGTATTTT. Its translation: CASSIYPGIATDTQYF.

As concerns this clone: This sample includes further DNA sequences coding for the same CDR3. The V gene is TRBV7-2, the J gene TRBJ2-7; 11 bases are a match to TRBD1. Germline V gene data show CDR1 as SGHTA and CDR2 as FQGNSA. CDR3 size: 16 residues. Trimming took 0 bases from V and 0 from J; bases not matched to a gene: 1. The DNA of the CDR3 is TGTGCCAGCAGCTTAGCGGGGACAGGGGGCTCCTACGAGCAGTACTTC. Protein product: CASSLAGTGGSYEQYF.

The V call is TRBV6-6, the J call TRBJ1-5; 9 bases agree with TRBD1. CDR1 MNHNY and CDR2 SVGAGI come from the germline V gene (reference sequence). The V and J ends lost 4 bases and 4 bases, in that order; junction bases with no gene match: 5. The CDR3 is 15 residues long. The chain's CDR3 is CASSSGTGINQPQHF. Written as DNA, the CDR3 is TGTGCCAGCAGTTCCGGGACAGGGATAAATCAGCCCCAGCATTTT.

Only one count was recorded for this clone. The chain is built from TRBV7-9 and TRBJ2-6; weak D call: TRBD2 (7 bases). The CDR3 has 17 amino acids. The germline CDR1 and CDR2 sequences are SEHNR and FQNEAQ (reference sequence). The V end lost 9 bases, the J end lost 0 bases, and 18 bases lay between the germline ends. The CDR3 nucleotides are TGTGCCAGTTCACCCCGGGGGGCTGGCTCTGGGGCCAACGTCCTGACTTTC. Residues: CASSPRGAGSGANVLTF.

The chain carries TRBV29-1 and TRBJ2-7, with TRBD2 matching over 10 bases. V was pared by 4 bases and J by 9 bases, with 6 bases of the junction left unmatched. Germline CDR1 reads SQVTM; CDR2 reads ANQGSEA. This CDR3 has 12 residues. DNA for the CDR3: TGCAGCGTTGTTGGGCTAGCGGGAGTGCAGTACTTC. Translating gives CSVVGLAGVQYF.

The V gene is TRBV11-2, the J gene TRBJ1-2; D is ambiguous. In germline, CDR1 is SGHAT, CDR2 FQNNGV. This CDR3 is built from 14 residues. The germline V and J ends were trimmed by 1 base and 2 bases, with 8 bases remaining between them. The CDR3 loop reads CASSLGPGNYGYTF. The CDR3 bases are TGTGCCAGCAGCTTAGGCCCAGGAAACTATGGCTACACCTTC.

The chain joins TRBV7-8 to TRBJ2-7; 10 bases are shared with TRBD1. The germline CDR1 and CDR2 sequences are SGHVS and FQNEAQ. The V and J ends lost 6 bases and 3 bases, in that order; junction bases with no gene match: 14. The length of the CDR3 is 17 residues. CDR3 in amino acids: CASSISLPGQGYYEQYF. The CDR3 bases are TGTGCCAGCAGTATTAGCCTCCCGGGACAGGGGTACTACGAGCAGTACTTC.

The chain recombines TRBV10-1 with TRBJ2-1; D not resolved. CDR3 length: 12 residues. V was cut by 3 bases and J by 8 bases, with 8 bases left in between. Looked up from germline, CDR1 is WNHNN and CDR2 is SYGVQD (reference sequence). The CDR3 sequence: CASSEDPHEQFF. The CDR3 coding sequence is TGCGCCAGCAGTGAAGACCCGCATGAGCAGTTCTTC.

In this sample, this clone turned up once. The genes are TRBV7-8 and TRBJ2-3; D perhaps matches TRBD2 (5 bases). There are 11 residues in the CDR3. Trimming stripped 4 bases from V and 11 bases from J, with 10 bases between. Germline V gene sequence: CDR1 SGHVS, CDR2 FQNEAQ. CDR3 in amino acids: CASSSGLEQYF. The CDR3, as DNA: TGTGCCAGCAGCTCTGGACTGGAGCAGTATTTT. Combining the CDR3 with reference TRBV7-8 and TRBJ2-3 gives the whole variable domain GAGVSQSPRYKVAKRGQDVALRCDPISGHVSLFWYQQALGQGPEFLTYFQNEAQLDKSGLPSDRFFAERPEGSVSTLKIQRTQQEDSAVYLCASSSGLEQYFGPGTRLTVL.

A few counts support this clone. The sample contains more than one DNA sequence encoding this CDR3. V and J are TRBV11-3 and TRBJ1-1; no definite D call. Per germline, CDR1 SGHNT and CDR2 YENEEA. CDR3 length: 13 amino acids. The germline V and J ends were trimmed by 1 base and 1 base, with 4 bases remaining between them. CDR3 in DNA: TGTGCCAGCAGCTTAGGAGAGAACACTGAAGCTTTCTTT. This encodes CASSLGENTEAFF.

Written as DNA, the CDR3 is TGTGCCAGCAGCTTAGATACTAGCGGGAGGGAGACCCAGTACTTC. Translated: CASSLDTSGRETQYF. The chain combines TRBV7-2 with TRBJ2-5; 12 nucleotides match TRBD2. CDR3 length: 15 residues. The trim removed 1 base at V and 5 bases at J, leaving 2 bases unmatched. The germline gives CDR1 SGHTA, CDR2 FQGNSA.

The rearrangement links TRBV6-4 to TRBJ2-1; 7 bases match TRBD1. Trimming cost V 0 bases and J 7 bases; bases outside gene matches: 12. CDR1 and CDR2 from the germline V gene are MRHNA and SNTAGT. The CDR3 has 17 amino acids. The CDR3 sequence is CASSDSIGRQGENEQFF. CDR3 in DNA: TGTGCCAGCAGTGACTCGATTGGCAGGCAGGGGGAGAATGAGCAGTTCTTC.

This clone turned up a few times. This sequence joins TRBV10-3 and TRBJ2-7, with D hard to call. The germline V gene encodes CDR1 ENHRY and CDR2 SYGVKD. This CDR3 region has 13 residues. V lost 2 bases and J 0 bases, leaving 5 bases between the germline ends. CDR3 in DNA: TGTGCCATCAGTGAGCAGGACTCCTACGAGCAGTACTTC. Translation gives CAISEQDSYEQYF.

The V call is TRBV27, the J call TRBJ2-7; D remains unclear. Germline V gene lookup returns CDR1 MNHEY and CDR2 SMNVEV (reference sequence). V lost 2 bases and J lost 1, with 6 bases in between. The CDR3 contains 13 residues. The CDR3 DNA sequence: TGTGCCAGCAGTTTAAAGGTTTCCTACGAGCAGTACTTC. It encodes CASSLKVSYEQYF.

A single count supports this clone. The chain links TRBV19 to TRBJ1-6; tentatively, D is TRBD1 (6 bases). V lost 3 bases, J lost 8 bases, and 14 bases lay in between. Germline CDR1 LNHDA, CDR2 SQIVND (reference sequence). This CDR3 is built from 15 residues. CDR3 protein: CASSIGQFLDSPLHF. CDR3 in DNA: TGTGCCAGTAGTATCGGACAGTTCTTGGATTCACCCCTCCACTTT.

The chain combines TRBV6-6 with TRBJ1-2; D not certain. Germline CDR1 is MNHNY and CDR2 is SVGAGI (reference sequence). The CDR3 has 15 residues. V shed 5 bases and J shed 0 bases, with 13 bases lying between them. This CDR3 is CASSLDGVPNYGYTF. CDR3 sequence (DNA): TGTGCCAGCAGTCTGGACGGCGTACCTAACTATGGCTACACCTTC.

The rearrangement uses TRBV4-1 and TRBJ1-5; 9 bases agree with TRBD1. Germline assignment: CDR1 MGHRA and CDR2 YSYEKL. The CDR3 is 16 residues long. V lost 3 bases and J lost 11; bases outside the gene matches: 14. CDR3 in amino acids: CASSHASGTGTGAQHF. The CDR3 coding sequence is TGCGCCAGCAGCCATGCTTCCGGGACAGGGACGGGGGCCCAGCATTTT.

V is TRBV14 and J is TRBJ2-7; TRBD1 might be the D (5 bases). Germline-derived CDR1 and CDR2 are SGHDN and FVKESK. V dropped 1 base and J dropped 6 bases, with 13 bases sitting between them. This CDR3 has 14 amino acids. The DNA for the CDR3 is TGTGCCAGCAGCCAAGCGGCAGGGATAAGCGAGCAGTACTTC. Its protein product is CASSQAAGISEQYF.

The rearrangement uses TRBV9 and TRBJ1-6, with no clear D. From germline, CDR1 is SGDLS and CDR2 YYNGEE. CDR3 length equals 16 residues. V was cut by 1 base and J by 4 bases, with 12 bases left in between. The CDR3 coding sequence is TGTGCCAGCAGCGTATCCACAAGCAGTTATAATTCACCCCTCCACTTT. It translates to CASSVSTSSYNSPLHF.

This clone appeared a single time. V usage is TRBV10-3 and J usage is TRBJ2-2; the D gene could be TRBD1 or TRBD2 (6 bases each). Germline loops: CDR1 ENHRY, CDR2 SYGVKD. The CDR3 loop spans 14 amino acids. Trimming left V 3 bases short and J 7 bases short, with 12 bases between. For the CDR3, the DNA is TGTGCCATCAGTGACGGGGGCGGCATCGGGGAGCTGTTTTTT. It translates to CAISDGGGIGELFF.

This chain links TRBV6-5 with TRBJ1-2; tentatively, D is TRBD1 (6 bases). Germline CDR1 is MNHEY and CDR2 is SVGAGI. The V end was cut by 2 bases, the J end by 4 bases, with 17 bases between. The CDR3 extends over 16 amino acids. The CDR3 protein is CASSYGQSGYLYGYTF. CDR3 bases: TGTGCCAGCAGTTACGGACAGTCAGGCTACCTCTATGGCTACACCTTC.

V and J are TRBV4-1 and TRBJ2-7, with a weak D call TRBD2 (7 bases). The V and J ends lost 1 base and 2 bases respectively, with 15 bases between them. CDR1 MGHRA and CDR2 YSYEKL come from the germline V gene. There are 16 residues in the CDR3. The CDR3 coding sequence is TGCGCCAGCAGCCAAGGGGGGGCTAGCGGAGCCTACGAGCAGTACTTC. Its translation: CASSQGGASGAYEQYF.

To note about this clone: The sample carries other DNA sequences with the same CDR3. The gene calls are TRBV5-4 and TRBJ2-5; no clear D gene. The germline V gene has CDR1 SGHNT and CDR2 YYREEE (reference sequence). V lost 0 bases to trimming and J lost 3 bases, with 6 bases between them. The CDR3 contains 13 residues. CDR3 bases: TGTGCCAGCAGCTTGGTTGGAGAAGAGACCCAGTACTTC. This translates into CASSLVGEETQYF.

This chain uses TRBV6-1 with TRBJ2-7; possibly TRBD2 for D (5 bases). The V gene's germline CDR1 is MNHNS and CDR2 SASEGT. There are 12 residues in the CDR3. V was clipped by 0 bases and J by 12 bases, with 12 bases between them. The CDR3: CASSEAIGERYF. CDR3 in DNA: TGTGCCAGCAGTGAAGCGATCGGGGAGAGGTACTTC.

The CDR3 loop is CASSLGFRTGGAGDTQYF. The CDR3 nucleotides read TGTGCCAGCAGCTTAGGGTTCCGGACAGGGGGCGCAGGGGATACGCAGTATTTT. The J gene is TRBJ2-3, the V gene TRBV7-9; 11 bases are a match to TRBD1. The trim removed 1 base at V and 6 bases at J, leaving 12 bases unmatched. This CDR3 contains 18 residues. From germline, CDR1 is SEHNR and CDR2 FQNEAQ (reference sequence).

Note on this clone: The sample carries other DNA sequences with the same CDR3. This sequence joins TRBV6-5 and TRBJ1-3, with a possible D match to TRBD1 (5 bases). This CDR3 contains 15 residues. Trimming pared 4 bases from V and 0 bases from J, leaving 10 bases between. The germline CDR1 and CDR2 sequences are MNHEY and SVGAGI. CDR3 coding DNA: TGTGCCAGCAGTTCCACAGGAACCTCTGGAAACACCATATATTTT. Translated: CASSSTGTSGNTIYF.

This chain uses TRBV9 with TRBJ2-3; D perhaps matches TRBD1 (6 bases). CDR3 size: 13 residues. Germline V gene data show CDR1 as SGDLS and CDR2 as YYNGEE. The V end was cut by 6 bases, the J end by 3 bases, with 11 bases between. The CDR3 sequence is CASNRVLTDTQYF. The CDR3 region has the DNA TGTGCCAGCAACAGGGTTCTGACAGATACGCAGTATTTT.